A single sample is the source of the 28 T cell receptor beta chains below, sequenced in a study of T cells in tuberculosis. Here immunoSEQ multiplex PCR was the method, and the copy in TCRdb shows in-frame clones only, minus some. The sample has over 40,000 clones, 90% to 95% seen once. Sequencing used PBMCs. The receptors derive from a donor between 10 and 29 years old with latent tuberculosis or without tuberculosis infection.

The sample holds one count of this clone. This chain links TRBV6-1 with TRBJ2-5; D may be TRBD1 (6 bases). The ends were cut back, 2 bases at V and 5 bases at J, with 15 bases in the middle. Germline CDR1 is MNHNS and CDR2 is SASEGT. CDR3 length equals 15 residues. Here the CDR3 DNA reads TGTGCCAGCAGTGAAAGGGGCAGGGGCACGGAGACCCAGTACTTC. This gives the protein CASSERGRGTETQYF.

The genes are TRBV19 and TRBJ2-2; 7 positions match TRBD2. The CDR3 has 15 amino acids. The V gene's germline CDR1 is LNHDA and CDR2 SQIVND (reference sequence). With 3 bases clipped from V and 3 bases from J, the junction kept 4 bases outside the gene matches. The CDR3, as DNA: TGTGCCAGTAGTATTGGCGGGAGCTACACCGGGGAGCTGTTTTTT. It encodes CASSIGGSYTGELFF. Looking up the rest from reference TRBV19 and TRBJ2-2 gives the full variable domain: DGGITQSPKYLFRKEGQNVTLSCEQNLNHDAMYWYRQDPGQGLRLIYYSQIVNDFQKGDIAEGYSVSREKKESFPLTVTSAQKNPTAFYLCASSIGGSYTGELFFGEGSRLTVL.

The rearrangement uses TRBV6-6 and TRBJ1-5; D is perhaps TRBD1 (5 bases). V was cut by 6 bases and J by 4 bases, with 10 bases left in between. This CDR3 region has 13 residues. CDR1 and CDR2 (germline): MNHNY, SVGAGI (reference sequence). CDR3 nucleotide sequence: TGTGCCAGCAGCTCGACAGCAAATCAGCCCCAGCATTTT. This gives the protein CASSSTANQPQHF.

The CDR3 here is CASSHSSYEQYF. The CDR3, as DNA: TGTGCCAGCAGTCACAGCTCCTACGAGCAGTACTTC. The chain recombines TRBV6-5 with TRBJ2-7; no firm D call. The length of the CDR3 is 12 residues. The V gene's germline CDR1 is MNHEY and CDR2 SVGAGI. V shed 5 bases and J shed 0 bases, with 5 bases lying between them.

This clone was observed a single time. This chain connects TRBV5-1 to TRBJ2-3, with 7 bases matching TRBD2. The trim removed 4 bases at V and 6 bases at J, leaving 11 bases unmatched. CDR1 and CDR2 from the germline V gene are SGHRS and YFSETQ. The length of the CDR3 is 15 residues. This CDR3 reads CASSRGDAERDTQYF. The CDR3, as DNA: TGCGCCAGCAGCCGGGGGGACGCGGAGCGGGATACGCAGTATTTT.

The rearrangement uses TRBV20-1 and TRBJ1-1; D is unclear. The CDR3 has 10 amino acids. Germline V gives CDR1 DFQATT, CDR2 SNEGSKA (reference sequence). The DNA for the CDR3 is TGCGGTGTGGGCAACACTGAAGCTTTCTTT. Protein sequence: CGVGNTEAFF.

The gene calls are TRBV6-5 and TRBJ1-1; D remains unclear. The germline V gene encodes CDR1 MNHEY and CDR2 SVGAGI. Trimming shortened V by 0 bases and J by 0 bases, and 5 bases separated the two germline ends. CDR3 length equals 14 residues. CDR3 region: CASSYSGLNTEAFF. CDR3 coding DNA: TGTGCCAGCAGTTACTCCGGGTTGAACACTGAAGCTTTCTTT.

The V call is TRBV4-1, the J call TRBJ1-5; D uncertain. Trimming removed 1 base at V and 6 bases at J, with 7 bases between. CDR3 length: 13 residues. The germline CDR1 and CDR2 sequences are MGHRA and YSYEKL. The CDR3: CASSQGNFQPQHF. In DNA form, the CDR3 reads TGCGCCAGCAGCCAAGGAAACTTTCAGCCCCAGCATTTT.

CDR3 DNA sequence: TGCGCCAGCAGCTCCGGGAGACTGGTGTACCAAGAGACCCAGTACTTC. Amino acid sequence: CASSSGRLVYQETQYF. V usage is TRBV5-1 and J usage is TRBJ2-5, with D tentatively TRBD2 (6 bases). Germline V lookup: CDR1 SGHRS, CDR2 YFSETQ. The CDR3 has 16 amino acids. Trimming pared 3 bases from V and 0 bases from J, leaving 15 bases between. Combining the CDR3 with reference TRBV5-1 and TRBJ2-5 gives the whole variable domain KAGVTQTPRYLIKTRGQQVTLSCSPISGHRSVSWYQQTPGQGLQFLFEYFSETQRNKGNFPGRFSGRQFSNSRSEMNVSTLELGDSALYLCASSSGRLVYQETQYFGPGTRLLVL.

The rearrangement links TRBV19 to TRBJ1-5, with 11 bases lining up with TRBD1. CDR1 and CDR2 (germline): LNHDA, SQIVND (reference sequence). Trimming at V came to 6 bases and at J to 2 bases, leaving 9 bases not matched to a gene. The CDR3 is 17 residues long. The CDR3 loop is CASRDRGLWLGNQPQHF. In DNA, the CDR3 is TGTGCCAGTAGGGACAGGGGGCTTTGGTTGGGCAATCAGCCCCAGCATTTT.

The V call is TRBV18, the J call TRBJ2-2, with 7 bases aligning to TRBD1. Germline values: CDR1 KGHSH, CDR2 LQKENI. J lost 6 bases, V lost 3 bases, and 7 bases had no gene match. CDR3 length: 15 residues. The CDR3 coding sequence is TGTGCCAGCTCACCGAGGACAGGCGACGCCGGGGAGCTGTTTTTT. This codes for CASSPRTGDAGELFF.

V usage is TRBV6-1 and J usage is TRBJ2-7; 8 bases line up with TRBD1. The V gene's germline CDR1 is MNHNS and CDR2 SASEGT. The CDR3 is 19 residues long. V lost 2 bases and J lost 2; bases outside the gene matches: 17. The CDR3 reads CASSESPNWTGYRTYEQYF. The CDR3 coding sequence is TGTGCCAGCAGTGAATCCCCTAACTGGACAGGGTATCGCACCTACGAGCAGTACTTC.

The CDR3 nucleotides are TGTGCCAGCAGCTTGGGACAGGGGCCCAATCAGCCCCAGCATTTT. Translation: CASSLGQGPNQPQHF. The J gene is TRBJ1-5, the V gene TRBV5-6, with 8 bases aligning to TRBD1. There are 15 residues in the CDR3. Unmatched junction bases numbered 2, after V lost 0 bases and J lost 3 bases. In germline, CDR1 is SGHDT, CDR2 YYEEEE.

The chain recombines TRBV19 with TRBJ2-2; D perhaps matches TRBD1 (8 bases). This CDR3 contains 14 residues. The V end was cut by 5 bases, the J end by 7 bases, with 14 bases between. The germline gives CDR1 LNHDA, CDR2 SQIVND (reference sequence). The CDR3 loop reads CASSSQGGVGELFF. The CDR3 DNA sequence: TGTGCCAGTAGTTCACAGGGGGGGGTCGGGGAGCTGTTTTTT.

V gene TRBV6-6 combines with J gene TRBJ1-1; no firm D call. Trimming took 3 bases from V and 12 from J, leaving 14 bases between them. The CDR3 loop spans 12 amino acids. Germline-derived CDR1 and CDR2 are MNHNY and SVGAGI (reference sequence). Written as DNA, the CDR3 is TGTGCCAGCAGTTATGCGGCTTCGGGGACTTTCTTT. This translates into CASSYAASGTFF.

The rearrangement links TRBV5-1 to TRBJ1-2; D gene ambiguous. This CDR3 contains 11 residues. The V end was cut by 4 bases, the J end by 4 bases, with 5 bases between. Germline V lookup: CDR1 SGHRS, CDR2 YFSETQ. CDR3 sequence reads: CASSTGYGYTF. In nucleotides, the CDR3 is TGCGCCAGCAGCACGGGCTATGGCTACACCTTC.

The V and J genes are TRBV6-5 and TRBJ2-1, with 13 bases identical to TRBD2. Germline loops: CDR1 MNHEY, CDR2 SVGAGI. The CDR3 is 16 residues long. V shed 4 bases, J shed 6 bases, and the junction held 6 bases outside the gene matches. The CDR3 coding sequence is TGTGCCAGCAGTTGGGGGACTAGCGGGATACGCAATGAGCAGTTCTTC. Translated, it gives CASSWGTSGIRNEQFF.

V usage is TRBV7-9 and J usage is TRBJ2-7; TRBD2 agrees at 12 bases. The CDR3 runs 15 residues. CDR1 and CDR2 (germline): SEHNR, FQNEAQ (reference sequence). The V segment lost 5 bases and the J segment 4 bases; nucleotides outside the gene matches: 6. CDR3 nucleotide sequence: TGTGCCAGCAGCGTGACTAGCGGGAGAGGATACGAGCAGTACTTC. Protein product: CASSVTSGRGYEQYF.

DNA for the CDR3: TGTGCCAGCAGTGGCGGAAGCTCTGGAAACACCATATATTTT. It codes for CASSGGSSGNTIYF. The chain recombines TRBV6-1 with TRBJ1-3; D gene uncertain. The CDR3 runs to 14 residues. V was clipped by 4 bases and J by 0 bases, with 7 bases between them. The germline V gene encodes CDR1 MNHNS and CDR2 SASEGT.

The chain joins TRBV7-8 to TRBJ1-1; possibly TRBD1 for D (5 bases). The germline CDR1 and CDR2 sequences are SGHVS and FQNEAQ. The CDR3 contains 16 residues. V lost 4 bases and J 4 bases, leaving 19 bases between the germline ends. The CDR3 DNA is TGTGCCAGCAGCTCAATCGACTCCTGGGGGGGCACTGAAGCTTTCTTT. Translated: CASSSIDSWGGTEAFF.

CDR3 in DNA: TGTGCCAGCAGCTTAAGACTAGCGGGATCACAAGAGACCCAGTACTTC. Protein sequence: CASSLRLAGSQETQYF. The V gene is TRBV11-1, the J gene TRBJ2-5, with TRBD2 identical over 11 bases. The germline CDR1 and CDR2 sequences are SGHAT and FQDESV (reference sequence). V dropped 2 bases and J dropped 2; count of bases not matched to a gene: 4. The CDR3 extends over 16 amino acids. Full variable domain (rest looked up from reference TRBV11-1 and TRBJ2-5): EAEVAQSPRYKITEKSQAVAFWCDPISGHATLYWYRQILGQGPELLVQFQDESVVDDSQLPKDRFSAERLKGVDSTLKIQPAELGDSAMYLCASSLRLAGSQETQYFGPGTRLLVL.

The chain links TRBV7-2 to TRBJ1-1; the D is unclear. V dropped 5 bases and J dropped 2 bases, with 12 bases sitting between them. CDR1 and CDR2 from the germline V gene are SGHTA and FQGNSA. CDR3 size: 14 residues. The chain's CDR3 is CASSQEIVNTEAFF. Written as DNA, the CDR3 is TGTGCCAGCAGCCAAGAAATAGTTAACACTGAAGCTTTCTTT.

The chain links TRBV12-1 to TRBJ1-6; the table assigns TRBD1, which was not confirmed against the DNA. TRBV12-1 is labeled a pseudogene. This CDR3 contains 16 residues. CDR3 DNA sequence: TGTGCCAGCAGCTTACAGGGGGCTGGATGTAATTCACCCCTCCACTTT. As protein: CASSLQGAGCNSPLHF.

The chain has TRBV4-1 and TRBJ2-7, with TRBD1 identical over 8 bases. The CDR3 consists of 15 residues. Germline CDR1 reads MGHRA; CDR2 reads YSYEKL. J was trimmed by 3 bases and V by 4 bases; bases with no gene match: 8. CDR3 nucleotides: TGCGCCAGCAGCCGGCAGGGGGCGCGGAGCTACGAGCAGTACTTC. Its protein is CASSRQGARSYEQYF.

DNA of the CDR3: TGTGCCAGCAGCGCCTACGAGCAGTACTTC. Amino acid sequence: CASSAYEQYF. This chain links TRBV6-1 with TRBJ2-7; D remains unclear. Germline CDR1 is MNHNS and CDR2 is SASEGT. The CDR3 totals 10 residues. The germline V and J ends were trimmed by 6 bases and 2 bases, with 2 bases remaining between them.

This chain connects TRBV18 to TRBJ1-5; 8 bases agree with TRBD1. This CDR3 comprises 14 residues. Germline V gene lookup returns CDR1 KGHSH and CDR2 LQKENI. The junction had 4 bases not matched to a gene; V was cut back by 6 bases and J by 3 bases. Written as DNA, the CDR3 is TGTGCCAGCTCCCCGGGACAGGCCAATCAGCCCCAGCATTTT. This encodes CASSPGQANQPQHF.

This clone was seen a single time. The chain combines TRBV7-2 with TRBJ1-2; TRBD1 matches at 7 bases. The V gene's germline CDR1 is SGHTA and CDR2 FQGNSA. Trimming at V came to 5 bases and at J to 3 bases, leaving 12 bases not matched to a gene. The CDR3 runs to 16 residues. DNA for the CDR3: TGTGCCAGCAGCCTTGGAAACAGGGGTCTACACTATGGCTACACCTTC. This codes for CASSLGNRGLHYGYTF. Together with reference TRBV7-2 and TRBJ1-2, the CDR3 gives the full variable domain: GAGVSQSPSNKVTEKGKDVELRCDPISGHTALYWYRQSLGQGLEFLIYFQGNSAPDKSGLPSDRFSAERTGGSVSTLTIQRTQQEDSAVYLCASSLGNRGLHYGYTFGSGTRLTVV.

This chain connects TRBV6-5 to TRBJ2-2; weak D call: TRBD1 (6 bases). CDR1 and CDR2 from the germline V gene are MNHEY and SVGAGI. V dropped 5 bases and J dropped 4 bases, with 14 bases sitting between them. This CDR3 contains 15 residues. Written as DNA, the CDR3 is TGTGCCAGCAGTACACTTTTACAGGGCACCGGGGAGCTGTTTTTT. This gives the protein CASSTLLQGTGELFF.